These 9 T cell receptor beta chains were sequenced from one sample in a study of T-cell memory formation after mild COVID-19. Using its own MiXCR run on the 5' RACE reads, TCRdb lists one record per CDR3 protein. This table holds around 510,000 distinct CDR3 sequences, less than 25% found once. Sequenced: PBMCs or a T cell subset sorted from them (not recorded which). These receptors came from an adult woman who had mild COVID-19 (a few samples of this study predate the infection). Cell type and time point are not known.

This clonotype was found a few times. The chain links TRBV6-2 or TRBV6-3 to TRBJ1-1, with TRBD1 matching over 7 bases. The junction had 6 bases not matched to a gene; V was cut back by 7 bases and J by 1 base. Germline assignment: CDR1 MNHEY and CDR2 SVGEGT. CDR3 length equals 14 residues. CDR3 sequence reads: CASKWGTANTEAFF. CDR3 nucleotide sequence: TGTGCCAGCAAATGGGGGACAGCGAACACTGAAGCTTTCTTT.

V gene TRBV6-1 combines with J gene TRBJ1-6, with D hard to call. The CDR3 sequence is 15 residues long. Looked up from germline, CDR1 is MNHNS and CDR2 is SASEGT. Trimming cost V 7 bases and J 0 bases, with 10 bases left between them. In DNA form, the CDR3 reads TGTGCCAGCATCGTGGGCTACTCCTATAATTCACCCCTCCACTTT. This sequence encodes CASIVGYSYNSPLHF.

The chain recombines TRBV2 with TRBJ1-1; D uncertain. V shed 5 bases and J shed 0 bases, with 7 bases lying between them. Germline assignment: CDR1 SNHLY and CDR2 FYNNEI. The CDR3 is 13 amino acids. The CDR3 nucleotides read TGTGCCAGCAGTAAGACGGTGAACACTGAAGCTTTCTTT. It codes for CASSKTVNTEAFF.

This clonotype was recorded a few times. The CDR3, as DNA: TGTGCCTGTAAGCGGAGCTCCTACGAGCAGTACTTC. Protein sequence: CACKRSSYEQYF. The chain couples TRBV30 to TRBJ2-7; D is possibly TRBD2 (5 bases). The germline V gene has CDR1 GTSNPN and CDR2 SVGIG (reference sequence). Trimming cost V 6 bases and J 0 bases, with 9 bases left between them. The CDR3 length is 12 residues.

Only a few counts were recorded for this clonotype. This CDR3 reads CASSQDPEGDTLSYEQYF. The CDR3 region has the DNA TGTGCCAGCAGCCAAGATCCCGAGGGGGACACACTATCCTACGAGCAGTACTTC. V is TRBV14 and J is TRBJ2-7; D is perhaps TRBD1 (6 bases). The CDR3 totals 18 residues. The V end lost 0 bases, the J end lost 1 base, and 19 bases lay between the germline ends. Germline values: CDR1 SGHDN, CDR2 FVKESK.

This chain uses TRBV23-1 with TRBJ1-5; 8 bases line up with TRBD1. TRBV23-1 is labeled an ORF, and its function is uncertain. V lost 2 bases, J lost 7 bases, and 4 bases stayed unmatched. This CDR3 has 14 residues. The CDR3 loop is CASSQGQGGQPQHF. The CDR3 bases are TGCGCCAGCAGTCAAGGACAGGGAGGCCAGCCCCAGCATTTT.

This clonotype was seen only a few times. This CDR3 reads CASSHTGGEQETQYF. For the CDR3, the DNA is TGTGCCAGCAGTCACACGGGAGGGGAACAAGAGACCCAGTACTTC. This chain joins TRBV12-3 or TRBV12-4 and TRBJ2-5, with 8 bases matching TRBD2. V was pared by 5 bases and J by 2 bases, with 7 bases of the junction left unmatched. This CDR3 region has 15 residues.

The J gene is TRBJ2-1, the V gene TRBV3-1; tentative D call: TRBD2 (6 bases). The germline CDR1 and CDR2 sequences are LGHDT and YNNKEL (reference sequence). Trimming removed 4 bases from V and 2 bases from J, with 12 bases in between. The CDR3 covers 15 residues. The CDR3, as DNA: TGTGCCAGCAGCCGTTTGGGCGGGACCTACAATGAGCAGTTCTTC. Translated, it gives CASSRLGGTYNEQFF.

The CDR3 coding sequence is TGTGCCAGCAGTCAAAAGGGCTTATCCTCCTACGAGCAGTACTTC. Translation: CASSQKGLSSYEQYF. The chain couples TRBV12-3 or TRBV12-4 to TRBJ2-7; D is unresolved. The CDR3 is made up of 15 amino acids. Trimming removed 5 bases at V and 0 bases at J, with 14 bases between.